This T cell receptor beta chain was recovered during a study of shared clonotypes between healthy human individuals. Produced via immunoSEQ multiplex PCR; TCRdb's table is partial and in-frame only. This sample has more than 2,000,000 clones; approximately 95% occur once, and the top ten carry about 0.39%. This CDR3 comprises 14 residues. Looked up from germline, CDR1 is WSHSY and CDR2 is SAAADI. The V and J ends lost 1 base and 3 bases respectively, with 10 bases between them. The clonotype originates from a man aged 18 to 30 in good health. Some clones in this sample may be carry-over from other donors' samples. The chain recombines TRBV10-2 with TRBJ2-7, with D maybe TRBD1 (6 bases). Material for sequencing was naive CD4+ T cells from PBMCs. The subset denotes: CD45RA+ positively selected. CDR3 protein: CASSEWDTSYEQYF. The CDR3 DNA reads TGCGCCAGCAGTGAGTGGGACACCAGCTACGAGCAGTACTTC.